The 15 T cell receptor beta chains in this list originate from one sample, sequenced in a study of T cells expressing NK-cell markers. With the 5' RACE reads reprocessed, TCRdb shows one record per CDR3 protein and no DNA. The sample table includes 160,000 or so distinct CDR3 sequences. Sequenced: blood T cells: a sorted CD56 or NKG2C T cell subset, CD4+ or CD8+ T cells, or bulk PBMC T cells (not recorded which). Receptors were obtained from a woman aged 18 to 75 in good health.

This chain joins TRBV6-1 and TRBJ1-2; as DNA is missing, the TRBD1 call by TCRdb cannot be tested. CDR1 and CDR2 (germline): MNHNS, SASEGT. The CDR3 has 15 amino acids. This CDR3 reads CASSGVLQGRNGYTF.

V is TRBV5-1 and J is TRBJ2-1; TCRdb's D gene call, TRBD1, goes unchecked for lack of DNA. Germline V lookup: CDR1 SGHRS, CDR2 YFSETQ. This CDR3 spans 14 amino acids. The CDR3 sequence is CASSLGDSKGEQFF.

The chain couples TRBV24-1 to TRBJ2-5; TCRdb calls TRBD1, which cannot be checked without DNA. Germline CDR1 is KGHDR and CDR2 is SFDVKD. The CDR3 is 14 amino acids. CDR3 residues: CATSESGGQETQYF.

The chain uses TRBV20-1 and TRBJ1-1; TCRdb returns TRBD1, unconfirmable since there is no DNA. CDR3 length equals 13 residues. CDR1 and CDR2 from the germline V gene are DFQATT and SNEGSKA (reference sequence). This CDR3 reads CSATGQGGAEAFF.

The chain links TRBV5-1 to TRBJ2-7; as DNA is missing, the TRBD1 call by TCRdb cannot be tested. This CDR3 is built from 16 residues. Germline values: CDR1 SGHRS, CDR2 YFSETQ. The chain's CDR3 is CASSLAGTGPVYEQYF.

The chain joins TRBV29-1 to TRBJ2-2. Germline V CDR1 and CDR2: SQVTM, ANQGSEA. This CDR3 contains 13 residues. This CDR3 reads CSVEWSNTGELFF.

This chain links TRBV5-1 with TRBJ2-7; absent DNA, TCRdb's TRBD1 call cannot be checked. The germline gives CDR1 SGHRS, CDR2 YFSETQ. This CDR3 has 14 residues. CDR3 sequence reads: CASSEDRGRDEQYF.

The chain combines TRBV5-6 with TRBJ1-1; TCRdb designates TRBD1, a call that cannot be tested without DNA. The CDR3 extends over 14 amino acids. Germline values: CDR1 SGHDT, CDR2 YYEEEE. This CDR3 is CASSATGLRTEAFF.

The V call is TRBV7-9, the J call TRBJ2-7. Germline CDR1 is SEHNR and CDR2 is FQNEAQ (reference sequence). The CDR3 extends over 14 amino acids. The CDR3 sequence is CASSRDRSTYEQYF.

The chain carries TRBV6-4 and TRBJ1-5; TCRdb indicates TRBD1, and absent DNA this call remains unverified. This CDR3 comprises 14 residues. The germline CDR1 and CDR2 sequences are MRHNA and SNTAGT. CDR3 residues: CASSDQGGNQPQHF.

The genes are TRBV12-3 or TRBV12-4 and TRBJ1-5; TCRdb gives TRBD1 as the D gene, but with no DNA this cannot be confirmed. This CDR3 is built from 16 residues. The CDR3 loop is CASSFWAGTMDQPQHF.

The chain couples TRBV2 to TRBJ2-7; the D gene TCRdb calls, TRBD1, cannot be checked with no DNA. This CDR3 has 14 amino acids. Per germline, CDR1 SNHLY and CDR2 FYNNEI. CDR3: CASNREQGTYEQYF.

The chain combines TRBV20-1 with TRBJ2-5; there is no DNA to check the TCRdb D call of TRBD1. The CDR3 has 13 residues. The germline CDR1 and CDR2 sequences are DFQATT and SNEGSKA (reference sequence). The CDR3 sequence: CSAGETGSGTQYF.

The chain employs TRBV4-1 and TRBJ2-7; TCRdb's D call, TRBD1, is unchecked because there is no DNA. This CDR3 is built from 17 residues. Germline CDR1 reads MGHRA; CDR2 reads YSYEKL. The CDR3 protein is CASRQFISGTGGPEQYF.

The chain joins TRBV2 to TRBJ2-5. CDR3 length: 11 residues. The germline gives CDR1 SNHLY, CDR2 FYNNEI. CDR3 sequence: CASSNQETQYF.